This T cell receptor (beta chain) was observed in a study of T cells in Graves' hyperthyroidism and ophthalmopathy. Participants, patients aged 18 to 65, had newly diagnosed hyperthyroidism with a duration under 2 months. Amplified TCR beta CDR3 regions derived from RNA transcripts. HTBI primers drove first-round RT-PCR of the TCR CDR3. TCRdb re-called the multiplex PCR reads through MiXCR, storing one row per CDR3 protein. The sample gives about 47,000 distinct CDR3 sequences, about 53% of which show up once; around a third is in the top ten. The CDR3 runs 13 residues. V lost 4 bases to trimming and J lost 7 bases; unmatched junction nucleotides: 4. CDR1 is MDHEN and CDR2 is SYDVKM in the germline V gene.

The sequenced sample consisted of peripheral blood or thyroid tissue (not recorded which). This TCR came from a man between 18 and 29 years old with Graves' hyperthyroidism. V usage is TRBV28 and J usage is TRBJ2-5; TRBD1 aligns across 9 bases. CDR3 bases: TGTGCCAGCAGTTCCGCGGGACAGGGGACCCAGTACTTC. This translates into CASSSAGQGTQYF.